This T cell receptor (beta chain) was recorded in a study of shared clonotypes between healthy human individuals. The V end was cut by 3 bases, the J end by 2 bases, with 7 bases between. The germline V gene has CDR1 WSHSY and CDR2 SAAADI. The CDR3 totals 13 residues. The repertoire was sequenced with immunoSEQ multiplex PCR; TCRdb's copy has only in-frame clones and lacks some. The repertoire consists of about half a million clones, with about 85% occurring once and the leading ten covering about 12%. The chain combines TRBV10-2 with TRBJ2-5; D remains ambiguous. The sequence was obtained from a woman aged 40 to 50 in good health. Some clones in this sample may be carry-over from other donors' samples. Sequencing used PBMCs. CDR3 sequence reads: CASSDSLQETQYF. Written as DNA, the CDR3 is TGCGCCAGCAGTGACTCTTTACAAGAGACCCAGTACTTC.